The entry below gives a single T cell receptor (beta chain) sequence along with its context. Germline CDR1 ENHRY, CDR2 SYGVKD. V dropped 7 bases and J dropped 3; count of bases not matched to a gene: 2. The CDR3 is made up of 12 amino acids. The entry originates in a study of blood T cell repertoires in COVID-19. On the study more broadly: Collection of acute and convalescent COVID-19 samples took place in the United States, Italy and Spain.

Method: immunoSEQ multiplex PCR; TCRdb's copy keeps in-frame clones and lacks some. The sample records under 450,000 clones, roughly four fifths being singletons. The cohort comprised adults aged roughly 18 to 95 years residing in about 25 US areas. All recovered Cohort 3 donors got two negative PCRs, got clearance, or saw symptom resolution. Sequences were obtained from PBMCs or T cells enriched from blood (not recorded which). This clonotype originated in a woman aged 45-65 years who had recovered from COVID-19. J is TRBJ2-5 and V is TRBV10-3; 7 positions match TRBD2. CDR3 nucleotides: TGTGCCATCAAGGCGGGGGAAGAGACCCAGTACTTC. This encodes CAIKAGEETQYF.